The 18 T cell receptor beta chains below come from one sample, sequenced in a study of glioma-infiltrating T cells. The iRepertoire nested amplicon-rescue multiplex PCR amplified TCR alpha and beta CDR3s from RNA. TCRdb fed the multiplex PCR reads into MiXCR, producing one record per CDR3 protein. The profile shows about 210,000 distinct CDR3 sequences, 32% of them singletons. The sample was glioma tissue, nonneoplastic brain tissue, or PBMCs (not recorded which). Receptors originate from a human donor with low-grade glioma or glioblastoma, undergoing nonglioma brain surgery, or in good health (not recorded which).

The chain joins TRBV7-9 to TRBJ2-5; 11 bases match TRBD2. Germline loops: CDR1 SEHNR, CDR2 FQNEAQ (reference sequence). The CDR3 spans 15 residues. V lost 4 bases to trimming and J lost 7 bases; unmatched junction nucleotides: 8. The DNA for the CDR3 is TGTGCCAGCAGCTCGACTAGCGGGGCGTTTGTGACCCAGTACTTC. Its translation is CASSSTSGAFVTQYF.

The chain couples TRBV28 to TRBJ2-1; TRBD1 aligns across 7 bases. The CDR3 covers 12 residues. V was clipped by 8 bases and J by 6 bases; unmatched bases: 4. Germline lookup yields CDR1 MDHEN and CDR2 SYDVKM. The CDR3 DNA is TGTGCCAGCCTGGGACAGCTCAATGAGCAGTTCTTC. Translated, it gives CASLGQLNEQFF. The full variable domain, with the rest looked up from reference TRBV28 and TRBJ2-1, is DVKVTQSSRYLVKRTGEKVFLECVQDMDHENMFWYRQDPGLGLRLIYFSYDVKMKEKGDIPEGYSVSREKKERFSLILESASTNQTSMYLCASLGQLNEQFFGPGTRLTVL.

At least ten counts were recorded for this clonotype. This chain's CDR3 is CASSQDGLMNTEAFF. The CDR3 bases are TGTGCCAGCAGCCAAGATGGGTTAATGAACACTGAAGCTTTCTTT. J is TRBJ1-1 and V is TRBV4-2; D ambiguous. CDR1 is LGHNA and CDR2 is YNFKEQ in the germline V gene. The CDR3 has 15 residues. The V end was cut by 0 bases, the J end by 0 bases, with 8 bases between.

This clonotype was observed a few times. Given a much more abundant clone one base away, this may be a read error. The chain has TRBV7-9 and TRBJ1-2; no definite D call. Per germline, CDR1 SEHNR and CDR2 FQNEAQ (reference sequence). The CDR3 extends over 12 amino acids. The CDR3 bases are TGTGCCAGCAGCTTAGGGATCTATGGCGACACCTTC. Amino acids: CASSLGIYGDTF.

This clonotype was seen repeatedly, ten times or more. This chain connects TRBV7-2 to TRBJ1-1; no clear D gene. This CDR3 is built from 12 residues. V dropped 5 bases and J dropped 10 bases, with 14 bases sitting between them. Germline V CDR1 and CDR2: SGHTA, FQGNSA. The CDR3 here is CASSLHTARAFF. DNA for the CDR3: TGTGCCAGCAGCCTACACACAGCTAGAGCTTTCTTT.

The chain couples TRBV5-1 to TRBJ2-5; D perhaps matches TRBD1 (6 bases). The CDR3 runs to 13 residues. CDR1 and CDR2 (germline): SGHRS, YFSETQ. The V end lost 3 bases, the J end lost 6 bases, and 12 bases lay between the germline ends. CDR3 bases: TGCGCCAGCAGCTCATCAGGGACACAGACCCAGTACTTC. The encoded protein is CASSSSGTQTQYF.

There are many counts of this clonotype. The chain couples TRBV7-2 to TRBJ2-7, with 12 nucleotides matching TRBD2. CDR3 length: 15 amino acids. Germline values: CDR1 SGHTA, CDR2 FQGNSA. Trimming removed 2 bases from V and 6 bases from J; junction bases left unmatched: 5. The CDR3 loop is CASSLRLAGAIEQYF. The CDR3 DNA reads as TGTGCCAGCAGCTTAAGACTAGCGGGAGCGATCGAGCAGTACTTC. Complete variable domain (other parts from reference TRBV7-2 and TRBJ2-7): GAGVSQSPSNKVTEKGKDVELRCDPISGHTALYWYRQSLGQGLEFLIYFQGNSAPDKSGLPSDRFSAERTGGSVSTLTIQRTQQEDSAVYLCASSLRLAGAIEQYFGPGTRLTVT.

This clonotype was picked up many times. V is TRBV7-6 and J is TRBJ1-1; weak D call: TRBD1 (5 bases). V lost 1 base to trimming and J lost 2 bases, with 8 bases between them. Looked up from germline, CDR1 is SGHVS and CDR2 is FNYEAQ. This CDR3 comprises 14 residues. CDR3 bases: TGTGCCAGCAGCTTAGGACAGTTCAACACTGAAGCTTTCTTT. This gives the protein CASSLGQFNTEAFF.

Many counts were recorded for this clonotype. This chain's CDR3 is CASRRNTEAFF. CDR3 sequence (DNA): TGTGCCAGCAGAAGGAACACTGAAGCTTTCTTT. The V and J genes are TRBV2 and TRBJ1-1; D gene uncertain. The CDR3 sequence is 11 residues long. Germline V gene data show CDR1 as SNHLY and CDR2 as FYNNEI. V was pared by 6 bases and J by 1 base, with 3 bases between. Variable domain in full (rest from reference TRBV2 and TRBJ1-1): EPEVTQTPSHQVTQMGQEVILRCVPISNHLYFYWYRQILGQKVEFLVSFYNNEISEKSEIFDDQFSVERPDGSNFTLKIRSTKLEDSAMYFCASRRNTEAFFGQGTRLTVV.

This clonotype was seen many times. The V call is TRBV19, the J call TRBJ1-5; tentative D call: TRBD1 (6 bases). Trimming removed 9 bases from V and 4 bases from J, with 10 bases in between. The CDR3 runs to 12 residues. CDR1 is LNHDA and CDR2 is SQIVND in the germline V gene (reference sequence). The DNA for the CDR3 is TGTGCCAGCACAGGGCCGAATCAGCCCCAGCATTTT. Translating gives CASTGPNQPQHF.

There are many counts of this clonotype. The CDR3 region has the DNA TGCGCCACCCGGGATCCCACAGATACGCAGTATTTT. Its translation is CATRDPTDTQYF. The chain has TRBV4-1 and TRBJ2-3; perhaps TRBD2 as D (5 bases). V lost 10 bases and J lost 2, with 10 bases in between. Germline V gives CDR1 MGHRA, CDR2 YSYEKL. This CDR3 is 12 amino acids long.

This clonotype was detected ten times or more. This sequence joins TRBV27 and TRBJ2-6, with a possible D match to TRBD1 (6 bases). Germline CDR1 reads MNHEY; CDR2 reads SMNVEV (reference sequence). The CDR3 totals 18 residues. V was clipped by 5 bases and J by 0 bases, with 17 bases between them. The CDR3 bases are TGTGCCAGCAGTATCGCGACAGGCGTTCACTCTGGGGCCAACGTCCTGACTTTC. Encoded protein: CASSIATGVHSGANVLTF.

This chain joins TRBV27 and TRBJ2-7, with D possibly being TRBD1 (5 bases). The CDR3 has 13 amino acids. Between the trimmed V and J ends, which lost 3 bases and 9 bases, there was a span of 15 bases. Germline V lookup: CDR1 MNHEY, CDR2 SMNVEV (reference sequence). The CDR3 nucleotides read TGTGCCAGCAGTTTGAAGGGGTACCACGGGCAGTACTTC. This encodes CASSLKGYHGQYF.

Details on this clonotype: One end of the junction varies from germline; a read error may be responsible. This chain links TRBV27 with TRBJ1-1, with TRBD1 as a possible D gene (6 bases). The CDR3 loop spans 14 amino acids. Germline CDR1 MNHEY, CDR2 SMNVEV (reference sequence). The CDR3 nucleotides are TGTGCCAGCAGTTTGGACAGTGGGAGGACTGAAGCTTCCTTT. This translates into CASSLDSGRTEASF.

The genes are TRBV27 and TRBJ1-6; D is perhaps TRBD1 (5 bases). CDR1 MNHEY and CDR2 SMNVEV come from the germline V gene (reference sequence). V dropped 1 base and J dropped 4 bases, with 8 bases sitting between them. CDR3 length equals 15 residues. This CDR3 is CASSLLGGYNSPLHF. The CDR3, as DNA: TGTGCCAGCAGTTTATTGGGGGGATATAATTCACCCCTCCACTTT.

At least ten counts were recorded for this clonotype. The CDR3 DNA sequence: TGTGCCAGCAGACCCGGACTAGCGGGACGCCAAGAGACCCAGTACTTC. It codes for CASRPGLAGRQETQYF. The gene calls are TRBV2 and TRBJ2-5; 12 bases line up with TRBD2. The V segment lost 6 bases and the J segment 1 base; nucleotides outside the gene matches: 6. This CDR3 contains 16 residues. Germline CDR1 reads SNHLY; CDR2 reads FYNNEI.

This clonotype was observed at least ten times. The chain uses TRBV28 and TRBJ2-1; 11 positions match TRBD2. This CDR3 comprises 22 residues. The V segment lost 3 bases and the J segment 0 bases; nucleotides outside the gene matches: 19. CDR1 and CDR2 (germline): MDHEN, SYDVKM. CDR3 DNA: TGTGCCAGCAGTTTCTTCAGACTAGCGGGATTCAATAAGGTGGGCTCCTACAATGAGCAGTTCTTC. Its protein is CASSFFRLAGFNKVGSYNEQFF.

This clonotype was seen at least ten times. The V and J genes are TRBV27 and TRBJ2-7; 9 positions agree with TRBD1. Germline V CDR1 and CDR2: MNHEY, SMNVEV (reference sequence). Germline trimming cut 6 bases from V and 3 bases from J; bases unmatched to any gene: 9. The CDR3 length is 15 residues. The DNA of the CDR3 is TGTGCCAGCAGCAAACCGGGACAGGGATTCTACGAGCAGTACTTC. It yields the protein CASSKPGQGFYEQYF.